The rows below give T cell receptor beta chains drawn from one sample of a study of PD-L1 blockade in urothelial cancer. Sequencing used immunoSEQ multiplex PCR; TCRdb keeps in-frame clones, though not all of them. The sample has 45,000 or so clones; approximately 90% are singletons. The sequenced sample was PBMCs, obtained around atezolizumab (anti-PD-L1) treatment. These receptors all come from a donor aged 40 or over with urothelial cancer. Each CDR3 is given with its conserved first and last residue. D genes are given only for firm matches. The listing skips clone size in some rows; elsewhere it reads once, few, many or a size class.

abundance | j_gene | d_gene | len | v_gene | CDR3aa | CDR3nt
- | TRBJ2-1 | - | 15 | TRBV18 | CASSPLGQSYNEQFF | TGTGCCAGCTCACCTTTGGGCCAATCCTACAATGAGCAGTTCTTC
- | TRBJ2-7 | TRBD1 | 16 | TRBV18 | CASSRTGQGRSYEQYF | TGTGCCAGCTCCCGGACAGGACAGGGAAGGTCCTACGAGCAGTACTTC
- | TRBJ2-5 | TRBD2 | 15 | TRBV9 | CASATSGSARETQYF | TGTGCCAGCGCAACTAGCGGGAGCGCCCGGGAGACCCAGTACTTC
- | TRBJ1-3 | - | 13 | TRBV6-1 | CASSDRLGYTIYF | TGTGCCAGCAGTGACAGGCTGGGCTACACCATATATTTT
- | TRBJ2-5 | TRBD2 | 16 | TRBV7-2 | CASSSPGLAGGETQYF | TGTGCCAGCAGCTCACCGGGACTAGCGGGAGGAGAGACCCAGTACTTC
few | TRBJ2-7 | TRBD1 | 16 | TRBV5-1 | CASSLGATGANDEQYF | TGCGCCAGCAGCTTGGGAGCGACAGGGGCGAATGACGAGCAGTACTTC
few | TRBJ2-7 | TRBD2 | 16 | TRBV6-6 | CASTLLAGPFDGEQYF | TGTGCCAGCACCCTACTAGCGGGCCCTTTCGATGGGGAGCAGTACTTC
- | TRBJ1-2 | TRBD1 | 15 | TRBV28 | CASSFGDRAYYGYTF | TGTGCCAGCAGTTTCGGGGACAGGGCGTACTATGGCTACACCTTC
few | TRBJ2-3 | - | 15 | TRBV7-6 | CASSLVPGVTDTQYF | TGTGCCAGCAGCTTAGTACCCGGGGTCACAGATACGCAGTATTTT
- | TRBJ2-5 | TRBD2 | 17 | TRBV4-2 | CASSQRPGLAGGETQYF | TGTGCCAGCAGCCAGAGACCGGGACTAGCGGGAGGGGAGACCCAGTACTTC
- | TRBJ2-4 | TRBD2 | 12 | TRBV9 | CASSIGGIPQYF | TGTGCCAGCAGCATCGGGGGGATCCCTCAGTACTTC
- | TRBJ2-7 | - | 15 | TRBV7-2 | CASSLGVAATYEQYF | TGTGCCAGCAGCTTAGGGGTAGCGGCTACCTACGAGCAGTACTTC
- | TRBJ2-7 | TRBD1 | 17 | TRBV5-1 | CASSLKRLLDRGSEQYF | TGCGCCAGCAGCTTGAAGAGACTGTTGGACAGGGGTTCCGAGCAGTACTTC
- | TRBJ2-2 | - | 14 | TRBV5-1 | CASTDSTNTGELFF | TGCGCCAGCACCGACAGTACAAACACCGGGGAGCTGTTTTTT
once | TRBJ2-3 | - | 15 | TRBV10-1 | CAKPLVEGSTDTQYF | TGCGCCAAGCCCCTTGTGGAGGGAAGCACAGATACGCAGTATTTT
- | TRBJ2-3 | - | 14 | TRBV15 | CATSRDGSGDTQYF | TGTGCCACCAGCAGAGATGGTTCAGGTGATACGCAGTATTTT
- | TRBJ1-1 | TRBD1 | 17 | TRBV4-1 | CASSRGDRGSAFTEAFF | TGCGCCAGCAGCCGCGGTGACAGGGGGTCCGCCTTCACTGAAGCTTTCTTT
- | TRBJ1-5 | - | 15 | TRBV7-2 | CASSPRQGVNQPQHF | TGTGCCAGCAGCCCCAGGCAGGGCGTCAATCAGCCCCAGCATTTT
- | TRBJ2-1 | TRBD2 | 15 | TRBV5-4 | CASSGTLAGEGVEFF | TGTGCCAGCAGCGGGACTCTAGCGGGAGAGGGGGTCGAGTTCTTC
once | TRBJ2-3 | TRBD2 | 17 | TRBV27 | CASSFRGLAVSTDTQYF | TGTGCCAGCAGTTTTCGGGGTCTAGCGGTTAGCACAGATACGCAGTATTTT
- | TRBJ2-5 | - | 15 | TRBV7-9 | CASSPGQSAGETQYF | TGTGCCAGCAGCCCCGGACAGTCCGCCGGAGAGACCCAGTACTTC
once | TRBJ2-1 | TRBD1 | 15 | TRBV19 | CASSMGTGGSNEQFF | TGTGCCAGTAGTATGGGGACAGGGGGATCCAATGAGCAGTTCTTC
- | TRBJ2-7 | - | 14 | TRBV10-3 | CAISEFGLNYEQYF | TGTGCCATCAGTGAGTTCGGACTGAACTACGAGCAGTACTTC
- | TRBJ1-5 | - | 14 | TRBV19 | CASWGGASGQPQHF | TGTGCCAGTTGGGGAGGGGCCTCGGGTCAGCCCCAGCATTTT
few | TRBJ2-7 | - | 16 | TRBV7-3 | CASSPRTDTPTYEQYF | TGTGCCAGCAGCCCTCGGACAGACACCCCAACCTACGAGCAGTACTTC
- | TRBJ2-1 | TRBD2 | 15 | TRBV5-4 | CASSPTSGKGNEQFF | TGTGCCAGCAGCCCGACTAGCGGGAAGGGTAATGAGCAGTTCTTC
- | TRBJ2-7 | TRBD1 | 15 | TRBV9 | CASSVGGTGGYEQYF | TGTGCCAGCAGCGTAGGGGGGACAGGGGGTTACGAGCAGTACTTC
- | TRBJ2-7 | TRBD2 | 14 | TRBV6-5 | CASSYRLAGTEQYF | TGTGCCAGCAGTTACAGACTAGCGGGGACCGAGCAGTACTTC
- | TRBJ1-1 | TRBD1 | 14 | TRBV19 | CASRRDRSFTEAFF | TGTGCCAGTAGACGGGACAGATCCTTCACTGAAGCTTTCTTT
- | TRBJ2-1 | - | 14 | TRBV10-3 | CAISPAGAYNEQFF | TGTGCCATCAGTCCCGCAGGGGCCTACAATGAGCAGTTCTTC
- | TRBJ2-1 | - | 16 | TRBV7-9 | CASSLRGRRAYNEQFF | TGTGCCAGCAGCTTAAGGGGCCGGCGAGCCTACAATGAGCAGTTCTTC
- | TRBJ2-7 | TRBD2 | 15 | TRBV18 | CASSPPGGATYEQYF | TGTGCCAGCTCACCCCCGGGGGGGGCCACCTACGAGCAGTACTTC
- | TRBJ1-2 | - | 12 | TRBV7-2 | CASSLNTYGYTF | TGTGCCAGCAGCCTCAACACCTATGGCTACACCTTC
- | TRBJ2-5 | TRBD1 | 13 | TRBV11-3 | CASSGQYQETQYF | TGTGCCAGCTCGGGACAGTACCAAGAGACCCAGTACTTC
medium-sized | TRBJ1-1 | - | 10 | TRBV30 | CAQGAAEAFF | TGTGCACAAGGGGCGGCTGAAGCTTTCTTT
- | TRBJ1-5 | - | 13 | TRBV7-8 | CASSSHSNQPQHF | TGTGCCAGCAGCTCCCATAGCAATCAGCCCCAGCATTTT
- | TRBJ2-7 | TRBD2 | 16 | TRBV4-1 | CASSQAILAGPYEQYF | TGCGCCAGCAGCCAAGCCATCCTAGCGGGCCCCTACGAGCAGTACTTC
- | TRBJ2-5 | - | 11 | TRBV6-7 | CASSRSRAQYF | TGTGCCAGCAGCCGGTCACGCGCCCAGTACTTC
- | TRBJ1-5 | - | 13 | TRBV7-3 | CASSLGPHQPQHF | TGTGCCAGCAGCTTAGGGCCCCATCAGCCCCAGCATTTT
- | TRBJ2-7 | TRBD1 | 16 | TRBV4-3 | CASSQARDSGSYEQYF | TGCGCCAGCAGCCAAGCCCGGGACAGCGGCTCCTACGAGCAGTACTTC
- | TRBJ2-2 | TRBD2 | 19 | TRBV10-3 | CAISGAAGLGRGWTGELFF | TGTGCCATCAGTGGGGCGGCCGGACTAGGGCGAGGTTGGACCGGGGAGCTGTTTTTT
- | TRBJ2-1 | TRBD2 | 17 | TRBV9 | CASSVVLPGGPSHEQFF | TGTGCCAGCAGCGTAGTTCTCCCGGGAGGCCCTAGCCATGAGCAGTTCTTC
few | TRBJ2-3 | TRBD2 | 13 | TRBV30 | CAYLAGDTDTQYF | TGTGCCTACCTAGCGGGAGACACAGATACGCAGTATTTT
- | TRBJ2-3 | TRBD1 | 17 | TRBV7-9 | CASSLFGGTGGTDTQYF | TGTGCCAGCAGCTTATTCGGGGGGACAGGGGGCACAGATACGCAGTATTTT
- | TRBJ1-2 | - | 13 | TRBV5-4 | CASSLAEQGGYTF | TGTGCCAGCAGCTTGGCAGAGCAGGGCGGCTACACCTTC